This T cell receptor (beta chain) was identified in a study of blood T cells in healthy people across ages. In its sample, this clonotype was seen a few times. Using a J-beta primer mix together with a sample-barcoded 5' primer, a second PCR was run for roughly 7 to 11 cycles. Each sample provided no less than 2.5 million CDR3-containing paired-end reads. TCRdb processed the 5' RACE reads anew with MiXCR; each CDR3 protein has one entry. The repertoire holds about 1,800,000 distinct CDR3 sequences, with 28% as singletons. Germline assignment: CDR1 MRHNA and CDR2 SNTAGT. The V gene lost 3 bases and the J gene lost 7 bases, with 16 bases spanning the gap. The CDR3 sequence is 15 residues long.

Sequenced material: blood. The source of this sequence is a woman in her 30s in good health. The chain employs TRBV6-4 and TRBJ1-5, with D possibly being TRBD1 (6 bases). The CDR3 nucleotides read TGTGCCAGCAGTGAGGTCTGGGGGGCTGGGCAGCCCCAGCATTTT. It translates to CASSEVWGAGQPQHF.